A single sample is the source of the 27 T cell receptor beta chains below, sequenced in a study of memory CD4+ T cells and cytomegalovirus serostatus. Produced via immunoSEQ multiplex PCR; TCRdb's table is partial and in-frame only. The profile shows 38,000 or so clones, more than 75% of them singletons. The sort gate was single viable CD3+CD4+CD8-CD45RO+ cells for memory CD4+ T cells. The specimen was memory CD4+ T cells from blood. These receptors originate from an adult in good health and CMV-seronegative.

V is TRBV30 and J is TRBJ1-6; tentative D call: TRBD1 (5 bases). V lost 3 bases, J lost 7 bases, and 10 bases lay in between. This CDR3 spans 13 amino acids. The germline CDR1 and CDR2 sequences are GTSNPN and SVGIG (reference sequence). DNA for the CDR3: TGTGCCTGGAGGGGGCAGGGCAATTCACCCCTCCACTTT. Protein: CAWRGQGNSPLHF.

The V gene is TRBV7-9, the J gene TRBJ2-1; 8 bases map to TRBD1. J gave up 8 bases and V 1 base, and 7 bases lay outside the gene matches. The CDR3 length is 15 residues. Germline CDR1 SEHNR, CDR2 FQNEAQ (reference sequence). The CDR3 DNA is TGTGCCAGCAGCTTAGGGACAGGGTTCTTCGATGAGCAGTTCTTC. Residues: CASSLGTGFFDEQFF.

The rearrangement links TRBV11-2 to TRBJ2-7, with TRBD1 matching 7 bases. Trimming cost V 5 bases and J 4 bases; bases outside gene matches: 8. There are 14 residues in the CDR3. Germline-derived CDR1 and CDR2 are SGHAT and FQNNGV. The CDR3 DNA reads TGTGCCAGCAGCCCCGGGACAGAAGGATACGAGCAGTACTTC. It codes for CASSPGTEGYEQYF.

The chain is built from TRBV4-1 and TRBJ1-1; D unresolved. Trimming left V 1 base short and J 0 bases short, with 9 bases between. The CDR3 consists of 15 residues. The germline V gene has CDR1 MGHRA and CDR2 YSYEKL. This CDR3 reads CASSQAGSMNTEAFF. CDR3 nucleotides: TGCGCCAGCAGCCAAGCTGGGTCCATGAACACTGAAGCTTTCTTT.

This clone was recorded a few times. This rearrangement joins TRBV7-8 to TRBJ2-7, with D possibly TRBD1 on 6 matching bases. From germline, CDR1 is SGHVS and CDR2 FQNEAQ. This CDR3 has 14 residues. Deletions cut 1 base from V and 3 bases from J, with 10 bases between. The CDR3 loop is CASSLGEGGYEQYF. The CDR3 nucleotides are TGTGCCAGCAGCTTAGGGGAAGGGGGCTACGAGCAGTACTTC.

This clone was seen only a few times. The chain joins TRBV6-4 to TRBJ1-1; no clear D. The CDR3 contains 15 residues. CDR1 is MRHNA, CDR2 SNTAGT, per germline. V was cut by 6 bases and J by 0 bases, with 14 bases left in between. The CDR3 protein is CASSLTARMNTEAFF. CDR3 nucleotides: TGTGCCAGCAGCTTGACGGCCAGGATGAACACTGAAGCTTTCTTT.

The V call is TRBV7-8, the J call TRBJ1-1, with D perhaps TRBD1 (5 bases). Deletions cut 7 bases from V and 6 bases from J, with 18 bases between. Germline loops: CDR1 SGHVS, CDR2 FQNEAQ. The CDR3 sequence is 14 residues long. The CDR3 loop is CASTETSWGPEAFF. The CDR3 DNA sequence: TGTGCCAGCACCGAAACGTCTTGGGGCCCTGAAGCTTTCTTT.

The chain recombines TRBV6-5 with TRBJ1-6; the D gene is possibly TRBD1 (6 bases). With 7 bases removed from V and 7 bases from J, the gap between germline ends came to 14 bases. The CDR3 length is 14 residues. The germline V gene encodes CDR1 MNHEY and CDR2 SVGAGI. The CDR3 is CASNPRQANSPLHF. The CDR3 DNA sequence: TGTGCCAGCAATCCCCGACAGGCGAATTCACCCCTCCACTTT.

This clone was observed a handful of times. The gene calls are TRBV5-1 and TRBJ2-6; 9 bases are shared with TRBD1. Germline V gives CDR1 SGHRS, CDR2 YFSETQ. The CDR3 loop spans 17 amino acids. The V gene end was trimmed by 7 bases and the J gene end by 2 bases; junction bases not matched to a gene: 10. The CDR3 sequence is CASGIGQGKPGANVLTF. The DNA of the CDR3 is TGCGCCAGCGGCATAGGACAGGGGAAGCCTGGGGCCAACGTCCTGACTTTC.

The gene calls are TRBV2 and TRBJ2-7; 7 bases are shared with TRBD1. Germline V gene lookup returns CDR1 SNHLY and CDR2 FYNNEI. The CDR3 totals 13 residues. J was trimmed by 4 bases and V by 6 bases; bases with no gene match: 6. The CDR3 loop is CASSRQGIYEQYF. The CDR3 region has the DNA TGTGCCAGCAGCAGACAGGGAATTTACGAGCAGTACTTC.

V and J are TRBV5-3 and TRBJ1-1; TRBD1 aligns across 7 bases. TRBV5-3 is flagged as an ORF with uncertain function. This CDR3 spans 15 amino acids. Unmatched junction bases numbered 4, after V lost 1 base and J lost 1 base. The CDR3 DNA reads as TGTGCCAGAAGCTTGTATGCAGGGGGGAACACTGAAGCTTTCTTT. Translated: CARSLYAGGNTEAFF.

The sample holds one count of this clone. This sequence joins TRBV15 and TRBJ1-5, with D uncertain. From germline, CDR1 is LNHNV and CDR2 YYDKDF (reference sequence). V lost 3 bases to trimming and J lost 4 bases, with 10 bases between them. The CDR3 sequence is 14 residues long. The CDR3 bases are TGTGCCACCAGCAGGGACCTAGGGAATCAGCCCCAGCATTTT. It specifies CATSRDLGNQPQHF. The variable domain in full, with the rest retrieved from reference TRBV15 and TRBJ1-5, is DAMVIQNPRYQVTQFGKPVTLSCSQTLNHNVMYWYQQKSSQAPKLLFHYYDKDFNNEADTPDNFQSRRPNTSFCFLDIRSPGLGDTAMYLCATSRDLGNQPQHFGDGTRLSIL.

The rearrangement uses TRBV29-1 and TRBJ2-5; 11 nucleotides line up with TRBD1. J gave up 4 bases and V 6 bases, and 1 base lay outside the gene matches. The CDR3 totals 12 residues. Germline-derived CDR1 and CDR2 are SQVTM and ANQGSEA. Written as DNA, the CDR3 is TGCAGCGTAGGACAGGGGGCAGAGACCCAGTACTTC. Translation gives CSVGQGAETQYF.

The V and J genes are TRBV18 and TRBJ1-6, with a tentative D call TRBD1 (6 bases). The CDR3 has 14 amino acids. Germline lookup yields CDR1 KGHSH and CDR2 LQKENI. Deletions cut 4 bases from V and 6 bases from J, with 10 bases between. The CDR3 region has the DNA TGTGCCAGCTCACGTACAGGGTTTAATTCACCCCTCCACTTT. This translates into CASSRTGFNSPLHF.

This clone has only one observation. The genes are TRBV6-5 and TRBJ1-1; 7 nucleotides line up with TRBD1. The germline V gene has CDR1 MNHEY and CDR2 SVGAGI. CDR3 length: 16 amino acids. The junction had 12 bases not matched to a gene; V was cut back by 4 bases and J by 4 bases. This CDR3 reads CASSSYSLTGVTEAFF. The CDR3 DNA is TGTGCCAGCAGTTCCTACAGCTTAACAGGGGTCACTGAAGCTTTCTTT.

A single count supports this clone. The rearrangement links TRBV6-5 to TRBJ1-3; D is unresolved. Between the trimmed V and J ends, which lost 7 bases and 4 bases, there was a span of 8 bases. The V gene's germline CDR1 is MNHEY and CDR2 SVGAGI. The CDR3 consists of 12 residues. In DNA, the CDR3 is TGTGCCAGCAAAGGCGCCGGAAACACCATATATTTT. Translating it yields CASKGAGNTIYF.

V usage is TRBV9 and J usage is TRBJ2-7; no firm D call. Trimming pared 3 bases from V and 0 bases from J, leaving 10 bases between. CDR3 size: 14 residues. The germline V gene has CDR1 SGDLS and CDR2 YYNGEE. In DNA form, the CDR3 reads TGTGCCAGCAGCGAAATCGAGAGCTCCTACGAGCAGTACTTC. It translates to CASSEIESSYEQYF.

This chain connects TRBV2 to TRBJ1-2; D possibly corresponds to TRBD1 (5 bases). Trimming took off 5 bases at V and 4 bases at J, with 17 bases between the two ends. The CDR3 contains 15 residues. Germline loops: CDR1 SNHLY, CDR2 FYNNEI. CDR3 residues: CASSRDTGRFYGYTF. CDR3 in DNA: TGTGCCAGCAGTCGTGACACAGGCAGATTCTATGGCTACACCTTC.

This clone turned up a few times. The chain uses TRBV10-3 and TRBJ1-2, with D unresolved. The CDR3 covers 14 residues. Trimming removed 4 bases at V and 4 bases at J, with 13 bases between. Germline V lookup: CDR1 ENHRY, CDR2 SYGVKD. CDR3: CAISGPSRIYGYTF. The CDR3 region has the DNA TGTGCCATCAGTGGCCCGTCGAGAATCTATGGCTACACCTTC.

The V gene is TRBV30, the J gene TRBJ1-2, with 10 nucleotides matching TRBD1. CDR1 is GTSNPN, CDR2 SVGIG, per germline (reference sequence). V was pared by 7 bases and J by 6 bases, with 5 bases of the junction left unmatched. The CDR3 has 12 amino acids. CDR3 amino acids: CAFGQGGHGYTF. CDR3 DNA: TGTGCCTTCGGACAGGGGGGCCATGGCTACACCTTC. Full variable domain (remainder filled in from reference TRBV30 and TRBJ1-2): SQTIHQWPATLVQPVGSPLSLECTVEGTSNPNLYWYRQAAGRGLQLLFYSVGIGQISSEVPQNLSASRPQDRQFILSSKKLLLSDSGFYLCAFGQGGHGYTFGSGTRLTVV.

This rearrangement joins TRBV7-2 to TRBJ1-1; D call uncertain. From germline, CDR1 is SGHTA and CDR2 FQGNSA. The length of the CDR3 is 14 residues. V was cut by 1 base and J by 5 bases, with 11 bases left in between. Here the CDR3 DNA reads TGTGCCAGCAGCTTAGTTCGGGCGGGGACTGAAGCTTTCTTT. Encoded protein: CASSLVRAGTEAFF.

J is TRBJ2-7 and V is TRBV5-1; D unclear. CDR3 size: 13 residues. V was shortened by 0 bases and J by 0 bases, with 4 bases between the two germline ends. Per the germline V gene, CDR1 is SGHRS and CDR2 is YFSETQ. The CDR3 DNA follows: TGCGCCAGCAGCTTGGAGTTCTCCTACGAGCAGTACTTC. Protein: CASSLEFSYEQYF.

This clone was recorded a few times. This sequence joins TRBV30 and TRBJ1-4, with D possibly TRBD1 on 5 matching bases. V was pared by 1 base and J by 12 bases, with 15 bases between. CDR1 and CDR2 from the germline V gene are GTSNPN and SVGIG (reference sequence). CDR3 length: 13 amino acids. The CDR3 DNA is TGTGCCTGGAGTGCGGCCCCTGGAGGGGAACTGTTTTTT. Protein: CAWSAAPGGELFF.

V usage is TRBV19 and J usage is TRBJ2-5; a weak D match, TRBD1 (6 bases). The CDR3 loop spans 16 amino acids. V gave up 1 base and J gave up 4 bases, with 16 bases separating them. Germline loops: CDR1 LNHDA, CDR2 SQIVND (reference sequence). DNA of the CDR3: TGTGCCAGTAGTATAGGGGGGCCGTTGGCTGGAGAGACCCAGTACTTC. Its protein is CASSIGGPLAGETQYF.

The rearrangement joins TRBV11-2 to TRBJ1-6; D not resolved. Trimming removed 3 bases at V and 14 bases at J, with 11 bases between. CDR1 is SGHAT, CDR2 FQNNGV, per germline. This CDR3 contains 12 residues. The CDR3 DNA reads as TGTGCCAGCAGCTTGTCCGGTCCGGCCCTCCACTTT. Its translation is CASSLSGPALHF.

This clone was counted between two and nine times. The chain uses TRBV19 and TRBJ2-5, with 12 bases that match TRBD2. Germline CDR1 and CDR2: LNHDA and SQIVND (reference sequence). The CDR3 is 15 amino acids. V trimming: 1 base; J trimming: 5 bases; junction bases outside the gene matches: 2. CDR3 nucleotides: TGTGCCAGTAGTATAGGGGGGACTAGCGGGGAGACCCAGTACTTC. Its protein is CASSIGGTSGETQYF. The entire variable domain, with the rest obtained from reference TRBV19 and TRBJ2-5, is as follows: DGGITQSPKYLFRKEGQNVTLSCEQNLNHDAMYWYRQDPGQGLRLIYYSQIVNDFQKGDIAEGYSVSREKKESFPLTVTSAQKNPTAFYLCASSIGGTSGETQYFGPGTRLLVL.

This clone came up a few times. The rearrangement links TRBV5-6 to TRBJ2-7, with 8 bases identical to TRBD1. In germline, CDR1 is SGHDT, CDR2 YYEEEE. With V trimmed by 4 bases and J by 7 bases, 4 bases remained unmatched. The length of the CDR3 is 12 residues. The CDR3 region is CASSPGQDEQYF. In nucleotides, the CDR3 is TGTGCCAGCAGCCCGGGACAGGATGAGCAGTACTTC.